This TCR beta chain originates from a study of blood T cells in healthy people across ages. In the study overall: Template switching captured about one barcoded beta molecule per two T cells.

Alongside a J-beta primer mix, a sample-barcoded 5' primer served in a second PCR lasting roughly 6 to 11 cycles. Every sample gave at least 3 million paired-end reads containing CDR3. TCRdb redid the calling of the 5' RACE reads with MiXCR, one entry per CDR3 protein. Of 890,000 or so distinct CDR3 sequences in the sample, less than 80% are singletons; the top ten hold roughly 26%. Points on this clonotype: The antigen is undetermined.

Study outcomes and limitations: Nothing was known about donor CMV status, and this possibly confounded expanded clonotype changes.

CDR1 and CDR2 from the germline V gene are DFQATT and SNEGSKA (reference sequence). V was trimmed by 1 base and J by 7 bases, leaving 7 bases between them. This CDR3 region has 11 residues. The J gene is TRBJ1-2, the V gene TRBV20-1, with D unresolved. This TCR was recovered from a man aged 30 to 39 in good health. The sample consisted of blood. CDR3 nucleotide sequence: TGCAGTGCTAGAGGAGGGAGTGGCTACACCTTC. This translates into CSARGGSGYTF.